Below, 20 T cell receptor beta chains from the same sample are listed, as sequenced in a study of shared clonotypes between healthy human individuals. Profiling relied on immunoSEQ multiplex PCR, and the TCRdb table lists in-frame clones only, not all of them. The sample lists roughly 2.5 million clones, just over 90% occurring once. The sample comprised naive CD4+ T cells sorted from blood. Subset given: CD45RA+ positively selected. The receptors derive from a young man in good health.

V is TRBV4-1 and J is TRBJ2-3; 12 positions agree with TRBD2. CDR3 size: 17 residues. Losses at the gene ends were 1 base for V and 8 bases for J; bases not matched to a gene: 10. The V gene's germline CDR1 is MGHRA and CDR2 YSYEKL. The CDR3 coding sequence is TGCGCCAGCAGCCAAGTTAGAACTAGCGGGAGGAGGGTTACGCAGTATTTT. This translates into CASSQVRTSGRRVTQYF.

This clone was picked up one time. The chain joins TRBV7-2 to TRBJ1-6; TRBD1 is a possible D gene (6 bases). V lost 2 bases, J lost 8 bases, and 16 bases lay in between. The CDR3 totals 16 residues. The germline CDR1 and CDR2 sequences are SGHTA and FQGNSA. This CDR3 is CASSLRGGEGDSPLHF. The CDR3 coding sequence is TGTGCCAGCAGCTTAAGAGGGGGAGAGGGGGATTCACCCCTCCACTTT.

The rearrangement links TRBV10-3 to TRBJ1-5; D possibly corresponds to TRBD1 (5 bases). Germline CDR1 reads ENHRY; CDR2 reads SYGVKD. V lost 4 bases and J lost 7, with 11 bases in between. This CDR3 comprises 13 residues. The CDR3 sequence is CAISGGSGQPQHF. The CDR3, as DNA: TGTGCCATCAGTGGGGGGTCCGGACAGCCCCAGCATTTT.

The chain links TRBV5-1 to TRBJ2-3, with D maybe TRBD1 (6 bases). Between the trimmed V and J ends, which lost 7 bases and 1 base, there was a span of 13 bases. This CDR3 spans 14 amino acids. Looked up from germline, CDR1 is SGHRS and CDR2 is YFSETQ. The CDR3 reads CASRQGSGTDTQYF. The CDR3 region has the DNA TGCGCCAGCCGCCAGGGGTCGGGCACAGATACGCAGTATTTT.

This rearrangement joins TRBV6-5 to TRBJ1-2, with a weak D call TRBD1 (6 bases). Per germline, CDR1 MNHEY and CDR2 SVGAGI. With 4 bases removed from V and 0 bases from J, the gap between germline ends came to 15 bases. The CDR3 covers 16 residues. CDR3 in DNA: TGTGCCAGCAGTTCGACAGGCGCAGCTCCTAACTATGGCTACACCTTC. As protein: CASSSTGAAPNYGYTF.

The rearrangement uses TRBV11-2 and TRBJ1-4, with 7 bases lining up with TRBD1. Germline CDR1 reads SGHAT; CDR2 reads FQNNGV. V lost 7 bases to trimming and J lost 1 base; unmatched junction nucleotides: 6. This CDR3 comprises 15 residues. The CDR3 spells CASTQDRLTNEKLFF. CDR3 sequence (DNA): TGTGCCAGCACCCAGGACAGGCTAACTAATGAAAAACTGTTTTTT. Variable domain in full (rest from reference TRBV11-2 and TRBJ1-4): EAGVAQSPRYKIIEKRQSVAFWCNPISGHATLYWYQQILGQGPKLLIQFQNNGVVDDSQLPKDRFSAERLKGVDSTLKIQPAKLEDSAVYLCASTQDRLTNEKLFFGSGTQLSVL.

The chain has TRBV29-1 and TRBJ1-2; 9 nucleotides line up with TRBD1. The CDR3 totals 12 residues. V gave up 6 bases and J gave up 8 bases; unmatched junction bases: 7. Germline assignment: CDR1 SQVTM and CDR2 ANQGSEA. The CDR3 spells CSVRGQGGGYTF. The CDR3 region has the DNA TGCAGCGTAAGGGGACAGGGAGGGGGCTACACCTTC.

The CDR3 region has the DNA TGTGCCAGCAGCCGTACTAGGAAACAAGAGACCCAGTACTTC. It codes for CASSRTRKQETQYF. The chain recombines TRBV14 with TRBJ2-5, with a possible D match to TRBD2 (5 bases). Germline loops: CDR1 SGHDN, CDR2 FVKESK. The CDR3 consists of 14 residues. Trimming cost V 4 bases and J 2 bases, with 11 bases left between them.

V usage is TRBV7-3 and J usage is TRBJ2-2; unclear D gene. Trimming removed 5 bases at V and 0 bases at J, with 4 bases between. The length of the CDR3 is 13 residues. Germline CDR1 SGHTA, CDR2 FQGTGA. The CDR3 coding sequence is TGTGCCAGCAGCGCCTCGAACACCGGGGAGCTGTTTTTT. This translates into CASSASNTGELFF.

Turning to this clone: Distinct nucleotide sequences in the sample also encode this CDR3. The chain uses TRBV5-1 and TRBJ2-3; TRBD2 aligns across 11 bases. The V gene's germline CDR1 is SGHRS and CDR2 YFSETQ. The CDR3 length is 17 residues. With 4 bases clipped from V and 1 base from J, the junction kept 8 bases outside the gene matches. The chain's CDR3 is CASSLAGTSGGTDTQYF. The CDR3 DNA reads as TGCGCCAGCAGCCTCGCTGGGACTAGCGGAGGCACAGATACGCAGTATTTT.

In its sample, this clone was seen a few times. The chain links TRBV30 to TRBJ1-1; no reliable D call. CDR3 size: 12 residues. Trimming shortened V by 2 bases and J by 7 bases, and 11 bases separated the two germline ends. Germline values: CDR1 GTSNPN, CDR2 SVGIG (reference sequence). The CDR3 region is CAWSPRTGEAFF. In nucleotides, the CDR3 is TGTGCCTGGAGTCCACGGACGGGTGAAGCTTTCTTT.

This chain links TRBV5-1 with TRBJ1-2; maybe TRBD1 (6 bases). CDR1 and CDR2 from the germline V gene are SGHRS and YFSETQ. The CDR3 has 13 residues. V was pared by 4 bases and J by 7 bases, with 14 bases between. The CDR3 bases are TGCGCCAGCAGCGCGTCCGGGACAACTGGCTACACCTTC. It yields the protein CASSASGTTGYTF.

The chain joins TRBV19 to TRBJ2-6; possibly TRBD2 for D (6 bases). Germline lookup yields CDR1 LNHDA and CDR2 SQIVND (reference sequence). Trimming removed 1 base at V and 4 bases at J, with 11 bases between. This CDR3 is built from 16 residues. The CDR3 bases are TGTGCCAGTAGTATAGTCGGGGGATCCGGGGCCAACGTCCTGACTTTC. It specifies CASSIVGGSGANVLTF.

The J gene is TRBJ2-7, the V gene TRBV5-1; 9 bases map to TRBD2. CDR1 and CDR2 (germline): SGHRS, YFSETQ. The CDR3 is 15 amino acids. Trimming removed 0 bases from V and 4 bases from J; junction bases left unmatched: 5. In DNA form, the CDR3 reads TGCGCCAGCAGCTTGGAGGGTAGCGGGAGATACGAGCAGTACTTC. Amino acids: CASSLEGSGRYEQYF.

The rearrangement links TRBV12-5 to TRBJ1-3; possibly TRBD1 for D (5 bases). This CDR3 is 13 amino acids long. V was trimmed by 1 base and J by 6 bases, leaving 7 bases between them. Germline V lookup: CDR1 LGHNT, CDR2 FRNRAP. This CDR3 reads CASGLETENTIYF. DNA of the CDR3: TGTGCTAGTGGTTTGGAGACAGAAAACACCATATATTTT. The entire variable domain, with the rest obtained from reference TRBV12-5 and TRBJ1-3, is as follows: DARVTQTPRHKVTEMGQEVTMRCQPILGHNTVFWYRQTMMQGLELLAYFRNRAPLDDSGMPKDRFSAEMPDATLATLKIQPSEPRDSAVYFCASGLETENTIYFGEGSWLTVV.

V is TRBV6-5 and J is TRBJ2-7; D may correspond to TRBD1 or TRBD2 (6 bases each). Germline-derived CDR1 and CDR2 are MNHEY and SVGAGI. V was cut by 6 bases and J by 1 base, with 16 bases left in between. This CDR3 contains 15 residues. Here the CDR3 reads CASSRGAGDSYEQYF. The CDR3 DNA reads TGTGCCAGCAGCCGCGGGGCAGGGGATTCCTACGAGCAGTACTTC.

A remark on this clone: This same CDR3 is encoded by further DNA sequences in the sample. This chain links TRBV11-3 with TRBJ2-2; D is unresolved. This CDR3 spans 13 amino acids. V lost 0 bases and J lost 5, with 4 bases in between. CDR1 is SGHNT and CDR2 is YENEEA in the germline V gene. CDR3 protein: CASSLDGTGELFF. For the CDR3, the DNA is TGTGCCAGCAGCTTAGATGGGACCGGGGAGCTGTTTTTT.

J is TRBJ1-4 and V is TRBV4-3; D call uncertain. The germline CDR1 and CDR2 sequences are LGHNA and YSLEER. The CDR3 is 14 amino acids. V was cut by 0 bases and J by 12 bases, with 14 bases left in between. The CDR3 loop reads CASSQDFGPEELFF. CDR3 in DNA: TGCGCCAGCAGCCAAGATTTTGGACCTGAGGAACTGTTTTTT.

The chain links TRBV30 to TRBJ1-2, with TRBD1 identical over 7 bases. This CDR3 spans 14 amino acids. Germline values: CDR1 GTSNPN, CDR2 SVGIG (reference sequence). V was clipped by 3 bases and J by 7 bases; unmatched bases: 11. CDR3 sequence: CAWRGGTASGGYTF. CDR3 DNA sequence: TGTGCCTGGAGGGGAGGGACAGCCTCGGGTGGCTACACCTTC. Full variable domain (outside the CDR3, taken from reference TRBV30 and TRBJ1-2): SQTIHQWPATLVQPVGSPLSLECTVEGTSNPNLYWYRQAAGRGLQLLFYSVGIGQISSEVPQNLSASRPQDRQFILSSKKLLLSDSGFYLCAWRGGTASGGYTFGSGTRLTVV.

Comments on this clone: Other DNA sequences from this sample encode an identical CDR3 as well. The genes are TRBV5-1 and TRBJ2-5; D is possibly TRBD1 or TRBD2 (5 bases each). The CDR3 totals 14 residues. The V gene's germline CDR1 is SGHRS and CDR2 YFSETQ. Trimming left V 0 bases short and J 2 bases short, with 8 bases between. The CDR3 DNA is TGCGCCAGCAGCTTGGGTGGGGGTCAAGAGACCCAGTACTTC. Encoded protein: CASSLGGGQETQYF.